This T cell receptor beta chain was sequenced during a study of T cells expressing NK-cell markers. Background on the study: Researchers got TCR beta repertoires out of sorted CD3+CD56+NKG2C+, CD3+CD56+NKG2C- and CD3+CD56-NKG2C+ T cells. The study sequenced eight donors, seven HCMV-seropositive and one seronegative.

With respect to this clonotype: Its antigen is still unknown.

This CDR3 region has 14 residues. From germline, CDR1 is MNHEY and CDR2 SVGAGI. The study, taken as a whole, reports: Specificity for HCMV among expanded NKG2C+ T cell clones was not established. In roughly 6 donors, dominant CD3+CD56+NKG2C+ clones formed about 1.0-8% of CD8+ cells.

Reprocessing the 5' RACE reads, TCRdb reports a single entry for every CDR3 protein and omits DNA. Its listing shows several thousand distinct CDR3 sequences. This chain uses TRBV6-5 with TRBJ1-5; lacking DNA, the TRBD1 call made by TCRdb goes unchecked. This TCR came from a man aged 18 to 30 in good health. What was sequenced was blood T cells: a sorted CD56 or NKG2C T cell subset, CD4+ or CD8+ T cells, or bulk PBMC T cells (not recorded which). CDR3 in amino acids: CASSLRQGTQPQHF.